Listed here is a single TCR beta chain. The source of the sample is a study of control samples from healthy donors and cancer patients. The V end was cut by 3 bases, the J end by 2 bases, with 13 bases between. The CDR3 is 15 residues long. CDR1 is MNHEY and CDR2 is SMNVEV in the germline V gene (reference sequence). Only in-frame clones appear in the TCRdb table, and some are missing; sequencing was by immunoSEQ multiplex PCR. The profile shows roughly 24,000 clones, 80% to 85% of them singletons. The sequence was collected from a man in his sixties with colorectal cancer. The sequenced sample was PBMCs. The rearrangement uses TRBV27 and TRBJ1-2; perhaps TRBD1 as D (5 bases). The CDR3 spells CASSLAGRGNYGYTF. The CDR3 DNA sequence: TGTGCCAGCAGTTTGGCGGGGCGCGGGAACTATGGCTACACCTTC.